The 23 T cell receptor beta chains below all came from one sample that was sequenced in a study of Ad26.COV2.S vaccination and SARS-CoV-2 variants. Treatment in this sample: around 19 received Ad26.COV2.S at low or high dose, single or two shots; roughly five received placebo; per-sample allocation not given. Collection of samples fell on day 63 after the first vaccine or placebo injection. Libraries were prepared by immunoSEQ multiplex PCR; TCRdb keeps only in-frame clonotypes and omits some of them. Here the sample spans over 400,000 clones, about 88% being singletons. The specimen was peripheral blood, collected in a trial of Ad26.COV2.S vaccine versus placebo. Every receptor here comes from a person aged 18-65 years who received the Ad26.COV2.S COVID-19 vaccine or a placebo.

The genes are TRBV5-4 and TRBJ2-3; possibly TRBD1 for D (5 bases). CDR3 length: 15 residues. CDR1 is SGHNT and CDR2 is YYREEE in the germline V gene (reference sequence). V lost 1 base, J lost 2 bases, and 11 bases lay in between. The CDR3 loop is CASSLSYRHTDTQYF. CDR3 DNA: TGTGCCAGCAGCTTGTCTTACAGGCACACAGATACGCAGTATTTT.

The rearrangement links TRBV10-1 to TRBJ2-2; TRBD1 agrees at 7 bases. This CDR3 region has 15 residues. The germline V gene encodes CDR1 WNHNN and CDR2 SYGVQD (reference sequence). Losses at the gene ends were 6 bases for V and 0 bases for J; bases not matched to a gene: 4. CDR3 protein: CASSGTAPNTGELFF. The CDR3 DNA follows: TGCGCCAGCAGCGGGACAGCTCCGAACACCGGGGAGCTGTTTTTT.

V and J are TRBV6-5 and TRBJ1-5, with D hard to call. Germline V gives CDR1 MNHEY, CDR2 SVGAGI. V was cut by 10 bases and J by 11 bases, with 21 bases left in between. This CDR3 contains 13 residues. The DNA for the CDR3 is TGTGCCACCGGTCGAACCGGGCTTTGGGCCCAGCATTTT. It yields the protein CATGRTGLWAQHF.

The J gene is TRBJ1-1, the V gene TRBV7-2; 10 nucleotides align to TRBD1. The CDR3 runs to 14 residues. J was trimmed by 7 bases and V by 3 bases; bases with no gene match: 5. CDR1 and CDR2 from the germline V gene are SGHTA and FQGNSA. The CDR3 spells CASSFRTGGNEAFF. CDR3 DNA sequence: TGTGCCAGCAGCTTTCGGACAGGGGGAAATGAAGCTTTCTTT.

CDR3 loop: CASGPGTASNYGYTF. The CDR3 DNA is TGTGCCAGCGGCCCAGGAACGGCTTCTAACTATGGCTACACCTTC. The chain combines TRBV7-9 with TRBJ1-2; D not certain. Looked up from germline, CDR1 is SEHNR and CDR2 is FQNEAQ (reference sequence). V was trimmed by 8 bases and J by 0 bases, leaving 16 bases between them. There are 15 residues in the CDR3.

The chain carries TRBV13 and TRBJ2-1; 7 bases agree with TRBD2. Germline V CDR1 and CDR2: PRHDT, FYEKMQ (reference sequence). V was clipped by 8 bases and J by 2 bases; unmatched bases: 6. This CDR3 has 14 amino acids. CDR3 sequence: CASSRLATYNEQFF. In nucleotides, the CDR3 is TGTGCCAGCTCCCGACTAGCCACCTACAATGAGCAGTTCTTC.

This sequence joins TRBV10-3 and TRBJ1-1; the D is unclear. The CDR3 runs 11 residues. The ends were cut back, 2 bases at V and 9 bases at J, with 7 bases in the middle. Germline-derived CDR1 and CDR2 are ENHRY and SYGVKD. The CDR3 sequence: CAISENRKAFF. CDR3 DNA: TGTGCCATCAGTGAGAACAGAAAAGCTTTCTTT.

The chain employs TRBV28 and TRBJ1-1; D gene unclear. The V gene lost 1 base and the J gene lost 3 bases, with 6 bases spanning the gap. Germline V CDR1 and CDR2: MDHEN, SYDVKM. This CDR3 has 13 amino acids. The CDR3 loop reads CASSLSFDTEAFF. CDR3 sequence (DNA): TGTGCCAGCAGTTTATCTTTTGACACTGAAGCTTTCTTT.

The genes are TRBV18 and TRBJ2-7; D not resolved. The CDR3 has 11 amino acids. CDR1 and CDR2 from the germline V gene are KGHSH and LQKENI. V was cut by 6 bases and J by 7 bases, with 10 bases left in between. DNA for the CDR3: TGTGCCAGCTCGGTGGGCATGGAGCAGTACGTC. This sequence encodes CASSVGMEQYV.

The rearrangement joins TRBV15 to TRBJ1-6; D is ambiguous. CDR1 and CDR2 from the germline V gene are LNHNV and YYDKDF (reference sequence). The CDR3 length is 15 residues. The V end lost 0 bases, the J end lost 10 bases, and 13 bases lay between the germline ends. As DNA, the CDR3 is TGTGCCACCAGCAGAGATGTCGCAATTGGATCACCCCTCCACTTT. Translated: CATSRDVAIGSPLHF.

CDR3 region: CASSLAGREFSNEQFF. The CDR3 DNA is TGCGCCAGCAGCTTGGCCGGGAGGGAGTTCAGCAATGAGCAGTTCTTC. The chain has TRBV5-1 and TRBJ2-1, with 8 bases lining up with TRBD2. CDR1 and CDR2 (germline): SGHRS, YFSETQ. Losses at the gene ends were 0 bases for V and 6 bases for J; bases not matched to a gene: 8. The CDR3 extends over 16 amino acids.

This sequence joins TRBV5-1 and TRBJ2-7; the D call may be TRBD1 or TRBD2 (5 bases each). CDR1 is SGHRS, CDR2 YFSETQ, per germline. This CDR3 contains 8 residues. CDR3 sequence reads: CAGRGHSV. The CDR3 DNA is TGCGCCGGACGGGGCCACTCCGTC.

The gene calls are TRBV2 and TRBJ2-1; D perhaps matches TRBD2 (5 bases). The ends were cut back, 7 bases at V and 7 bases at J, with 17 bases in the middle. CDR1 and CDR2 from the germline V gene are SNHLY and FYNNEI. This CDR3 has 14 residues. CDR3 in amino acids: CASKRSGSANEQFF. The CDR3 DNA reads as TGTGCCAGCAAGCGGTCGGGGTCGGCGAATGAGCAGTTCTTC.

J is TRBJ1-5 and V is TRBV10-2; D is unresolved. The V gene lost 7 bases and the J gene lost 8 bases, with 3 bases spanning the gap. The CDR3 has 9 amino acids. Germline V lookup: CDR1 WSHSY, CDR2 SAAADI. The CDR3 coding sequence is TGCGCCAGCACCAAGCCCCAGCATTTT. It yields the protein CASTKPQHF.

This clone showed up just once. V and J are TRBV6-6 and TRBJ1-5; D not resolved. The CDR3 totals 13 residues. Germline CDR1 is MNHNY and CDR2 is SVGAGI (reference sequence). Deletions cut 5 bases from V and 3 bases from J, with 8 bases between. DNA for the CDR3: TGTGCCAGCAGTCGACGGGTCAATCAGCCCCAGCATTTT. This encodes CASSRRVNQPQHF.

CDR3: CASSHLQGTSLYGYTF. CDR3 DNA: TGCGCCAGCAGCCATCTACAGGGAACGTCCCTATATGGCTACACCTTC. The chain links TRBV4-1 to TRBJ1-2; perhaps TRBD1 as D (6 bases). This CDR3 has 16 amino acids. The V gene lost 3 bases and the J gene lost 5 bases, with 19 bases spanning the gap. Germline CDR1 and CDR2: MGHRA and YSYEKL.

The chain combines TRBV27 with TRBJ2-1, with D possibly matching TRBD2 (7 bases). The CDR3 has 17 residues. Trimming left V 6 bases short and J 7 bases short, with 25 bases between. Germline CDR1 reads MNHEY; CDR2 reads SMNVEV (reference sequence). CDR3 loop: CASRLSPGGGSRNEQFF. The CDR3, as DNA: TGTGCCAGCAGGCTAAGCCCTGGGGGGGGCTCGCGGAATGAGCAGTTCTTC.

The CDR3 is CASSEVPPDIQYF. CDR3 coding DNA: TGTGCCAGCAGTGAAGTTCCGCCGGACATTCAGTACTTC. The chain uses TRBV2 and TRBJ2-4; D remains unclear. From germline, CDR1 is SNHLY and CDR2 FYNNEI. The CDR3 runs 13 residues. Trimming cost V 1 base and J 8 bases, with 9 bases left between them.

This clone was found once. The V and J genes are TRBV3-1 (or the pseudogene TRBV3-2) and TRBJ1-5; D ambiguous. The CDR3 length is 15 residues. Trimming cost V 10 bases and J 6 bases, with 22 bases left between them. Germline-derived CDR1 and CDR2 are LGHDT and YNNKEL (reference sequence). The chain's CDR3 is CANYKIRSPAQPQHF. Written as DNA, the CDR3 is TGTGCCAACTACAAGATTCGGTCCCCGGCTCAGCCCCAGCATTTT.

The chain couples TRBV11-2 to TRBJ2-2; TRBD2 might be the D (5 bases). This CDR3 comprises 14 residues. V lost 1 base and J 5 bases, leaving 8 bases between the germline ends. Germline lookup yields CDR1 SGHAT and CDR2 FQNNGV. CDR3 loop: CASSLAQRTGELFF. DNA for the CDR3: TGTGCCAGCAGCTTAGCACAGCGGACCGGGGAGCTGTTTTTT. Full variable domain (outside the CDR3, taken from reference TRBV11-2 and TRBJ2-2): EAGVAQSPRYKIIEKRQSVAFWCNPISGHATLYWYQQILGQGPKLLIQFQNNGVVDDSQLPKDRFSAERLKGVDSTLKIQPAKLEDSAVYLCASSLAQRTGELFFGEGSRLTVL.

The chain has TRBV5-1 and TRBJ2-1, with a tentative D call TRBD1 (6 bases). CDR1 and CDR2 (germline): SGHRS, YFSETQ. This CDR3 contains 15 residues. Trimming left V 1 base short and J 6 bases short, with 14 bases between. The CDR3 DNA reads as TGCGCCAGCAGCTTGACAGGGCTAGGTAGCAATGAGCAGTTCTTC. Translated, it gives CASSLTGLGSNEQFF.

The rearrangement links TRBV19 to TRBJ1-6, with 7 nucleotides matching TRBD1. This CDR3 has 14 residues. Germline assignment: CDR1 LNHDA and CDR2 SQIVND (reference sequence). The V segment lost 6 bases and the J segment 12 bases; nucleotides outside the gene matches: 11. CDR3 DNA: TGTGCCAGTAGGCCACCGGGACAGCCTTTACCCCTCCACTTT. Translated: CASRPPGQPLPLHF.

The sample holds one count of this clone. The chain uses TRBV5-4 and TRBJ2-7; tentative D call: TRBD2 (5 bases). The V end lost 2 bases, the J end lost 3 bases, and 9 bases lay between the germline ends. Germline V gene lookup returns CDR1 SGHNT and CDR2 YYREEE (reference sequence). This CDR3 has 13 residues. CDR3 sequence (DNA): TGTGCCAGCAGCTTCCCCGGGAACTACGAGCAGTACTTC. This gives the protein CASSFPGNYEQYF.